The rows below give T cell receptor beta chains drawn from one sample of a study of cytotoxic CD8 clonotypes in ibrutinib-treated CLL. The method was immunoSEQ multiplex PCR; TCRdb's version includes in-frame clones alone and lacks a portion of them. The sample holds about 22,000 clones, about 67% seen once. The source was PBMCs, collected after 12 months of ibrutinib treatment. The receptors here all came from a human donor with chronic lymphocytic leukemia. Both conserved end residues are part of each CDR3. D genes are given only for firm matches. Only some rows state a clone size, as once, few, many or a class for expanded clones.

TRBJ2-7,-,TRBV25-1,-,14,TGTGCCGACCATGGAGGGCAGCGCTCCTACGAGCAGTACTTC,CADHGGQRSYEQYF
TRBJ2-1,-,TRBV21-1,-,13,TGTGCCAGCACCCCGGGACCAGGGGGGGAGCAGTTCTTC,CASTPGPGGEQFF
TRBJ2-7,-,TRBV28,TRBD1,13,TGTGCCACCAAAGACAGGGGAAACTACGAGCAGTACTTC,CATKDRGNYEQYF
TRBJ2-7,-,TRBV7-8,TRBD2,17,TGTGCCAGCAGGCCGCCCTCTAGCGGGGGGGCATCTAACGAGCAGTACTTC,CASRPPSSGGASNEQYF
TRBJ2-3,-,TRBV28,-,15,TGTGCCAGCAGTTCATATTACAGTGGGACAGATACGCAGTATTTT,CASSSYYSGTDTQYF
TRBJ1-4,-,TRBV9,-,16,TGTGCCAGCAGCGTAGGTTCCACAGGTCGCAATGAAAAACTGTTTTTT,CASSVGSTGRNEKLFF
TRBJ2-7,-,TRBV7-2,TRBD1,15,TGTGCCAGCAGTTGGGACAGGGGCGCCTCCTACGAGCAGTACTTC,CASSWDRGASYEQYF
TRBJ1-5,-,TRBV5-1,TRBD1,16,TGCGCCAGCAGGCAACAGGGGGACTATAGCAATCAGCCCCAGCATTTT,CASRQQGDYSNQPQHF
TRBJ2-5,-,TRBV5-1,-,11,TGCGCCAGCAGCCAGGGGGAGACCCAGTACTTC,CASSQGETQYF
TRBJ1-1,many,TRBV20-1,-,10,TGCAGTGCAAGGAACACTGAAGCTTTCTTT,CSARNTEAFF
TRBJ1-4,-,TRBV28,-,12,TGTGCCAGCAGCCAAAAGGGGGGGAAACTGTTTTTT,CASSQKGGKLFF
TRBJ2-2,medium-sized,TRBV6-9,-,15,TGTGCCAGCAGTTACGATTCGGAAGGGACCGGGGAGCTGTTTTTT,CASSYDSEGTGELFF
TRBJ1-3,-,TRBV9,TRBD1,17,TGTGCCAGCAGCGTAGGGCTACAGGGGAGAAGTGGAAACACCATATATTTT,CASSVGLQGRSGNTIYF
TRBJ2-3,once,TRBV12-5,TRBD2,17,TGTGCTAAGAAGGGGACTAGCGGGGGAGACAGCACAGATACGCAGTATTTT,CAKKGTSGGDSTDTQYF
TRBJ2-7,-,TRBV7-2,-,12,TGTGCCAGCAGCTCGTCCAATTACGAGCAGTACTTC,CASSSSNYEQYF
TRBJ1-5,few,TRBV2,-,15,TGTGCCAGCAGTGATTATAGGGGCGCTAATCAGCCCCAGCATTTT,CASSDYRGANQPQHF